Listed below are T cell receptor beta chains from one sample, sequenced in a study of T-cell memory formation after mild COVID-19. TCRdb redid the calling of the 5' RACE reads with MiXCR, one entry per CDR3 protein. The sample holds about 440,000 distinct CDR3 sequences, roughly 20% seen once. Sample: PBMCs or a T cell subset sorted from them (not recorded which). The receptors were sampled from an adult woman who had mild COVID-19 (a few samples of this study predate the infection). Cell type and time point are not known. CDR3s include the opening cysteine and the closing phenylalanine or tryptophan. D genes are given only for firm matches. Only part of the rows carry a size: once, few, many, or a class if the clone is expanded.

TRBJ2-7 | TRBD1 | few | TRBV30 | CAWSGGEDRATYEQYF | TGTGCCTGGAGTGGTGGTGAGGACAGGGCAACCTACGAGCAGTACTTC
TRBJ1-5 | - | few | TRBV6-1 | CASSEYELSNQPQHF | TGTGCCAGCAGTGAATATGAACTCAGCAATCAGCCCCAGCATTTT
TRBJ2-1 | - | few | TRBV4-1 | CASSLRTGMPYEQFF | TGCGCCAGCAGCCTACGCACGGGAATGCCTTATGAGCAGTTCTTC
TRBJ1-2 | TRBD1 | - | TRBV5-1 | CASSFLSQGTVNYGYTF | TGCGCCAGCAGCTTTTTATCCCAAGGGACAGTCAACTATGGCTACACCTTC
TRBJ2-3 | TRBD1 | - | TRBV5-1 | CASSWRDRDTDTQYF | TGCGCCAGCAGCTGGAGGGACAGGGACACAGATACGCAGTATTTT
TRBJ2-5 | TRBD1 | - | TRBV15 | CATSSRQGSETQYF | TGTGCCACCAGCTCCCGACAGGGTTCAGAGACCCAGTACTTC
TRBJ2-1 | - | many | TRBV4-3 | CASSQEEHSEQFF | TGCGCCAGCAGCCAGGAAGAGCATAGTGAGCAGTTCTTC
TRBJ2-5 | - | - | TRBV9 | CASSVTPLKETQYF | TGTGCCAGCAGCGTAACCCCTCTTAAAGAGACCCAGTACTTC
TRBJ2-1 | - | few | TRBV29-1 | CSVEDRQASIF | TGCAGCGTTGAAGATCGTCAGGCCTCCATCTTC
TRBJ1-5 | - | - | TRBV24-1 | CATSPRDPGSDSQPQHF | TGTGCCACCAGTCCCCGGGACCCAGGGTCTGATAGTCAGCCCCAGCATTTT
TRBJ2-7 | TRBD2 | few | TRBV6-1 | CASSVSLAGDGLQYF | TGTGCCAGCAGTGTCTCACTAGCGGGAGACGGCTTGCAGTACTTC
TRBJ2-5 | - | - | TRBV5-1 | CASSLGSRGNQETQYF | TGCGCCAGCAGCTTGGGCTCTAGAGGAAACCAAGAGACCCAGTACTTC
TRBJ2-7 | - | few | TRBV7-6 | CASSQDSRLEQYF | TGTGCCAGCAGCCAGGACAGCCGTCTCGAGCAGTACTTC
TRBJ1-6 | - | few | TRBV2 | CASSVPGGGSNSPLHF | TGTGCCAGCAGTGTCCCGGGGGGAGGGAGTAATTCACCCCTCCACTTT
TRBJ2-5 | TRBD2 | many | TRBV7-2 | CASSLSLAGGLYQETQYF | TGTGCCAGCAGCTTAAGCCTAGCGGGGGGCCTGTACCAAGAGACCCAGTACTTC
TRBJ2-5 | TRBD2 | - | TRBV7-8 | CGRDLGGQETQYF | TGTGGAAGGGACTTGGGGGGGCAAGAGACCCAGTACTTC
TRBJ2-5 | TRBD1 | - | TRBV15 | CATSGGQAGETQYF | TGTGCCACCAGCGGAGGACAGGCTGGAGAGACCCAGTACTTC
TRBJ1-4 | TRBD1 | - | TRBV6-5 | CASSPRGRAEKLFF | TGTGCCAGCAGTCCCAGGGGGCGCGCTGAAAAACTGTTTTTT
TRBJ2-1 | TRBD1 | - | TRBV7-2 | CASSLDGGTGRAQFF | TGTGCCAGCAGCTTAGATGGCGGGACAGGGCGGGCGCAGTTCTTC
TRBJ2-7 | - | - | TRBV4-1 | CASSQTLGGHEQYF | TGCGCCAGCAGCCAGACTTTGGGGGGTCACGAGCAGTACTTC
TRBJ2-1 | - | once | TRBV7-2 | CASSLDGGWVDEQFF | TGTGCCAGCAGCTTAGACGGGGGTTGGGTCGATGAGCAGTTCTTC
TRBJ2-5 | - | few | TRBV6-2/TRBV6-3 | CASSYAAGAQETQYF | TGTGCCAGCAGTTATGCCGCAGGAGCACAAGAGACCCAGTACTTC
TRBJ1-4 | TRBD1 | - | TRBV29-1 | CSVGSRTGEKLFF | TGCAGCGTTGGGTCTCGGACAGGGGAAAAACTGTTTTTT
TRBJ1-2 | - | - | TRBV12-3/TRBV12-4 | CASSLSYRASYGYTF | TGTGCCAGCAGTTTATCCTACAGGGCGAGCTATGGCTACACCTTC
TRBJ1-1 | - | - | TRBV20-1 | CSARDPAGGDIEAFF | TGCAGTGCTAGAGATCCCGCCGGGGGGGACATTGAAGCTTTCTTT
TRBJ2-3 | TRBD1 | - | TRBV14 | CASSLERGRNTQYF | TGTGCCAGCAGCCTAGAAAGGGGGCGAAATACGCAGTATTTT
TRBJ1-1 | - | - | TRBV10-3 | CAISQDRNTEAFF | TGTGCCATCAGCCAAGACAGGAACACTGAAGCTTTCTTT
TRBJ2-7 | TRBD1 | - | TRBV5-1 | CASSSLYGTGNHEQYF | TGCGCCAGCAGCTCCCTCTACGGGACAGGGAACCACGAGCAGTACTTC